One sample yielded the 20 T cell receptor beta chains listed below, sequenced in a study of T cell repertoires in cytomegalovirus infection. TCRdb re-analysed the reads in MiXCR, keeping a single row per CDR3 protein. The sample records about 920,000 distinct CDR3 sequences, roughly 30% being singletons. For these TCRs, the target antigens are not known. The sequencing used cultured CD8+ T cells from PBMCs, collected from culture after CMV antigen stimulation. The receptors derive from a human donor in good health (CMV status not recorded). Some clones in this sample may be carry-over from other donors' samples.

V gene TRBV12-3 or TRBV12-4 combines with J gene TRBJ2-2; perhaps TRBD2 as D (5 bases). This CDR3 comprises 12 residues. Trimming took 6 bases from V and 9 from J, leaving 11 bases between them. The CDR3 reads CASSLLDRELFF. CDR3 DNA: TGTGCCAGCAGCCTACTAGACCGGGAGCTGTTTTTT.

The J gene is TRBJ2-7, the V gene TRBV15; 8 bases line up with TRBD2. Trimming cost V 0 bases and J 2 bases; bases outside gene matches: 6. This CDR3 is 16 amino acids long. Germline assignment: CDR1 LNHNV and CDR2 YYDKDF (reference sequence). CDR3 in amino acids: CATSRDRGGRTYEQYF. The CDR3 coding sequence is TGTGCCACCAGCAGAGACCGGGGCGGGAGGACCTACGAGCAGTACTTC.

DNA of the CDR3: TGTGCCAGCAGCTTGAAGAGCTCCTACAATGAGCAGTTCTTC. Its translation is CASSLKSSYNEQFF. J is TRBJ2-1 and V is TRBV5-4; D gene ambiguous. CDR1 is SGHNT and CDR2 is YYREEE in the germline V gene (reference sequence). The CDR3 spans 14 residues. The V gene lost 1 base and the J gene lost 0 bases, with 5 bases spanning the gap. The whole variable domain, filled in from reference TRBV5-4 and TRBJ2-1, reads ETGVTQSPTHLIKTRGQQVTLRCSSQSGHNTVSWYQQALGQGPQFIFQYYREEENGRGNFPPRFSGLQFPNYSSELNVNALELDDSALYLCASSLKSSYNEQFFGPGTRLTVL.

The rearrangement links TRBV7-6 to TRBJ1-1, with no clear D. V shed 1 base and J shed 0 bases, with 9 bases lying between them. The CDR3 totals 15 residues. Germline lookup yields CDR1 SGHVS and CDR2 FNYEAQ. CDR3 sequence reads: CASSLGSLMNTEAFF. The CDR3 DNA is TGTGCCAGCAGCTTAGGGTCCCTCATGAACACTGAAGCTTTCTTT.

This clonotype has just a few counts. DNA of the CDR3: TGTGCCAGCAGCCAAGCCGGGACAGGGACCTACGAGCAGTACTTC. Amino acid sequence: CASSQAGTGTYEQYF. The chain uses TRBV13 and TRBJ2-7; 9 nucleotides agree with TRBD1. CDR1 is PRHDT, CDR2 FYEKMQ, per germline (reference sequence). The V and J ends lost 5 bases and 2 bases, in that order; junction bases with no gene match: 7. This CDR3 has 15 residues.

This clonotype was seen more than once but under ten times. V is TRBV2 and J is TRBJ2-5, with no clear D. Trimming left V 7 bases short and J 1 base short, with 10 bases between. Germline values: CDR1 SNHLY, CDR2 FYNNEI. The CDR3 has 13 amino acids. The CDR3 coding sequence is TGTGCCAGCAAGAGACTGATCCAAGAGACCCAGTACTTC. It codes for CASKRLIQETQYF.

This clonotype was counted a few times. The gene calls are TRBV12-3 or TRBV12-4 and TRBJ2-3; TRBD1 agrees at 9 bases. The CDR3 is 14 residues long. V shed 10 bases, J shed 3 bases, and the junction held 8 bases outside the gene matches. The CDR3 bases are TGTGCCACTCGTGGGGACAGGGCAACAGATACGCAGTATTTT. As protein: CATRGDRATDTQYF.

The genes are TRBV6-5 and TRBJ2-2, with D unclear. Trimming removed 2 bases at V and 0 bases at J, with 10 bases between. Germline CDR1 is MNHEY and CDR2 is SVGAGI. CDR3 length equals 16 residues. In DNA form, the CDR3 reads TGTGCCAGCAGTTACGCCCCCCCGACGAACACCGGGGAGCTGTTTTTT. It codes for CASSYAPPTNTGELFF.

The V gene is TRBV7-6, the J gene TRBJ2-5; no clear D gene. The ends were cut back, 6 bases at V and 2 bases at J, with 10 bases in the middle. The CDR3 runs to 13 residues. Germline V gene lookup returns CDR1 SGHVS and CDR2 FNYEAQ. In DNA, the CDR3 is TGTGCCAGCAGGCTGACGGTACAAGAGACCCAGTACTTC. The encoded protein is CASRLTVQETQYF.

This clonotype was counted only a few times. The J gene is TRBJ2-3, the V gene TRBV27; no clear D. Germline lookup yields CDR1 MNHEY and CDR2 SMNVEV (reference sequence). This CDR3 has 14 amino acids. Trimming shortened V by 3 bases and J by 0 bases, and 7 bases separated the two germline ends. CDR3: CASSFKLSTDTQYF. CDR3 sequence (DNA): TGTGCCAGCAGTTTTAAACTTAGCACAGATACGCAGTATTTT.

The chain has TRBV19 and TRBJ1-2, with 7 nucleotides matching TRBD1. V dropped 4 bases and J dropped 6; count of bases not matched to a gene: 11. The CDR3 contains 15 residues. Per germline, CDR1 LNHDA and CDR2 SQIVND (reference sequence). CDR3 nucleotides: TGTGCCAGTAGTACCGTTCCCGGGACAGTTCATGGCTACACCTTC. This codes for CASSTVPGTVHGYTF.

CDR3 region: CSARGLHKRGANEETQYF. The DNA for the CDR3 is TGCAGTGCTAGAGGACTTCACAAGCGGGGGGCGAACGAAGAGACCCAGTACTTC. The chain carries TRBV20-1 and TRBJ2-5; 9 nucleotides agree with TRBD2. Per germline, CDR1 DFQATT and CDR2 SNEGSKA (reference sequence). The CDR3 sequence is 18 residues long. After removal of 1 base from V and 3 bases from J, the junction contained 15 bases not matched to a gene.

The V call is TRBV29-1, the J call TRBJ2-7; possibly TRBD1 for D (6 bases). V shed 5 bases and J shed 4 bases, with 9 bases lying between them. The germline V gene has CDR1 SQVTM and CDR2 ANQGSEA. The length of the CDR3 is 11 residues. CDR3 sequence reads: CSVQDRYEQYV. The CDR3 DNA sequence: TGCAGCGTTCAGGACAGATACGAGCAGTACGTC.

The sample holds a few counts of this clonotype. The V and J genes are TRBV12-3 or TRBV12-4 and TRBJ2-2, with D possibly TRBD1 on 6 matching bases. The CDR3 extends over 12 amino acids. V was trimmed by 8 bases and J by 6 bases, leaving 10 bases between them. This CDR3 is CASGKGAGELFF. The CDR3 nucleotides read TGTGCCAGCGGAAAGGGGGCCGGGGAGCTGTTTTTT.

The rearrangement uses TRBV6-1 and TRBJ2-2; 10 nucleotides agree with TRBD1. Germline V gene data show CDR1 as MNHNS and CDR2 as SASEGT. The length of the CDR3 is 17 residues. The ends lost 3 bases at V and 5 bases at J; junction bases unmatched: 9. Written as DNA, the CDR3 is TGTGCCAGCAGTGATGCCGGGACAGGGGTTCGAACCGGGGAGCTGTTTTTT. Its translation: CASSDAGTGVRTGELFF.

This clonotype was detected only a few times. J is TRBJ1-6 and V is TRBV11-3, with 10 positions matching TRBD1. V was pared by 4 bases and J by 7 bases, with 10 bases of the junction left unmatched. The CDR3 contains 17 residues. CDR1 is SGHNT, CDR2 YENEEA, per germline. The CDR3 protein is CASSCPGQGMGNSPLHF. The CDR3, as DNA: TGTGCCAGCAGCTGCCCGGGACAGGGGATGGGCAATTCACCCCTCCACTTT.

The genes are TRBV9 and TRBJ2-3, with TRBD1 matching 9 bases. CDR1 is SGDLS and CDR2 is YYNGEE in the germline V gene. V trimming: 6 bases; J trimming: 4 bases; junction bases outside the gene matches: 12. The CDR3 is made up of 16 amino acids. The CDR3 reads CASNSGGTGFADTQYF. DNA of the CDR3: TGTGCCAGCAATTCAGGGGGGACAGGGTTTGCAGATACGCAGTATTTT.

A few counts support this clonotype. The chain recombines TRBV4-3 with TRBJ1-1; D not resolved. From germline, CDR1 is LGHNA and CDR2 YSLEER. With 0 bases removed from V and 6 bases from J, the gap between germline ends came to 14 bases. This CDR3 has 15 amino acids. The CDR3 spells CASSQDLALRAEAFF. The CDR3 DNA follows: TGCGCCAGCAGCCAAGATCTGGCGCTTAGGGCTGAAGCTTTCTTT.

The chain combines TRBV19 with TRBJ2-5, with D unresolved. The V gene lost 0 bases and the J gene lost 4 bases, with 12 bases spanning the gap. CDR1 and CDR2 from the germline V gene are LNHDA and SQIVND (reference sequence). This CDR3 spans 15 amino acids. The CDR3 DNA is TGTGCCAGTAGTATAGACCACAGAGATGGAGAGACCCAGTACTTC. This gives the protein CASSIDHRDGETQYF.

This sequence joins TRBV6-1 and TRBJ1-6; D ambiguous. V was trimmed by 6 bases and J by 8 bases, leaving 11 bases between them. Looked up from germline, CDR1 is MNHNS and CDR2 is SASEGT. CDR3 length equals 13 residues. The CDR3 coding sequence is TGTGCCAGCAGACCACCGGGCGATTCACCCCTCCACTTT. Amino acids: CASRPPGDSPLHF.